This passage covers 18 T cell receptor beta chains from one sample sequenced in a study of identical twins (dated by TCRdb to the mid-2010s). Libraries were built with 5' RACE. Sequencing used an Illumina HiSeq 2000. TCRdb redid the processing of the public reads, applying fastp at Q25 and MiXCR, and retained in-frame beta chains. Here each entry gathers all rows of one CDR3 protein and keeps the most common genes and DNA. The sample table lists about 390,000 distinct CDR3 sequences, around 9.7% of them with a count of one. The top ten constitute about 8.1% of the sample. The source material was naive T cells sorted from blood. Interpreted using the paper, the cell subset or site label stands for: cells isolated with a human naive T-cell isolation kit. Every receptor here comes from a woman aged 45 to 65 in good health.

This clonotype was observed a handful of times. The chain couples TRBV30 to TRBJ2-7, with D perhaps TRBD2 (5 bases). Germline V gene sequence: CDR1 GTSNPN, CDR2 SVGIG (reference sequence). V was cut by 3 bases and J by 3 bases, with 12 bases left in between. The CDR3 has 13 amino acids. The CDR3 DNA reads TGTGCCTGGAGGCCAAGGACTTTCTACGAGCAGTACTTC. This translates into CAWRPRTFYEQYF.

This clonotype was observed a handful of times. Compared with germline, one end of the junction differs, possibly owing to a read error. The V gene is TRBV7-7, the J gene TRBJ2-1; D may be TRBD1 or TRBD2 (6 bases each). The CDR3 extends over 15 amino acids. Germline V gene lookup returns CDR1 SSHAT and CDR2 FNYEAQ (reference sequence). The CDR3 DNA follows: TGTGCTAGCAGCTTATCTGGGGGGCCTATGGATGAGCAGTTCTTC. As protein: CASSLSGGPMDEQFF.

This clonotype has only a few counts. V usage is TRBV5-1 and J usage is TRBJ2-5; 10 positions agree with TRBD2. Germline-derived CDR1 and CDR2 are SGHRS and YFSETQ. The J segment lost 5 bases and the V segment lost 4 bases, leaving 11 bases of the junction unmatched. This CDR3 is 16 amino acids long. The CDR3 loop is CASSGIAGGNKETQYF. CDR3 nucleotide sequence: TGCGCCAGCAGCGGTATAGCGGGAGGAAATAAGGAGACCCAGTACTTC.

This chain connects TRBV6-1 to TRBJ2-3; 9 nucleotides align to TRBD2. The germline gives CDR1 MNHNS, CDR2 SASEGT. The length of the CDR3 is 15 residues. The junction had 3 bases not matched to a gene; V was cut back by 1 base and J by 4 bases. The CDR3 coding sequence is TGTGCCAGCAGTGAAGTGGGGACTAGCCCAGATACGCAGTATTTT. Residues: CASSEVGTSPDTQYF.

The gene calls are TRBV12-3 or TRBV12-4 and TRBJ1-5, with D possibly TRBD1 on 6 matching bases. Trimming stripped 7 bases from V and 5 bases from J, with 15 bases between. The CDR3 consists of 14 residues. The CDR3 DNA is TGTGCCAGCACAAAGGGACAAGCTCATCAGCCCCAGCATTTT. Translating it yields CASTKGQAHQPQHF.

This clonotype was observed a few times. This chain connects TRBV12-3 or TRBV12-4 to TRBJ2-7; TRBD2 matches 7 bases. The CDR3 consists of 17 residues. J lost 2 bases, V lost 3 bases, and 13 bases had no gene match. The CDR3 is CASSLAFGLAVPYEQYF. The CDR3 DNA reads TGTGCCAGCAGTTTGGCTTTTGGGCTAGCGGTACCCTACGAGCAGTACTTC.

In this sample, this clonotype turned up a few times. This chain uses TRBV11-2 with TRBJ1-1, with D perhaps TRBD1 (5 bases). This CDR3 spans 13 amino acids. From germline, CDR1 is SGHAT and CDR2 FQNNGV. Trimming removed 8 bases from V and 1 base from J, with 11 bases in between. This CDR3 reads CASCWGENTEAFF. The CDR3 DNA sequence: TGTGCCAGCTGTTGGGGGGAGAACACTGAAGCTTTCTTT. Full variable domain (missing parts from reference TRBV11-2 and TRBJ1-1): EAGVAQSPRYKIIEKRQSVAFWCNPISGHATLYWYQQILGQGPKLLIQFQNNGVVDDSQLPKDRFSAERLKGVDSTLKIQPAKLEDSAVYLCASCWGENTEAFFGQGTRLTVV.

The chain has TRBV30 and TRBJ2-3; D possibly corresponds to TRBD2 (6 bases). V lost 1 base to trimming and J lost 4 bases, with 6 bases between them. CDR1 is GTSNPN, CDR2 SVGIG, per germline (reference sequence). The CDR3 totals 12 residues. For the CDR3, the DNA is TGTGCCTGGAGTGGGGGGGCAGATACGCAGTATTTT. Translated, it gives CAWSGGADTQYF.

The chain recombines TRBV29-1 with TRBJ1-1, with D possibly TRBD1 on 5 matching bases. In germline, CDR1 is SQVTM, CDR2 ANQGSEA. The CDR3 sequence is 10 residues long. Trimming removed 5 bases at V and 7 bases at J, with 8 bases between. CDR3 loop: CSVKQVEAFF. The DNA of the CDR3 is TGCAGCGTTAAACAGGTTGAAGCTTTCTTT.

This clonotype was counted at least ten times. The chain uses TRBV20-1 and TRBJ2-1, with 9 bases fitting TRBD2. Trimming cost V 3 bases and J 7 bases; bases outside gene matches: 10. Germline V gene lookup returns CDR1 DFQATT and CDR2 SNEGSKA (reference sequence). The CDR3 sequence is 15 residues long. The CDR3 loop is CSARSSSGNLNEQFF. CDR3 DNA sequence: TGCAGTGCTAGGTCCTCTAGCGGGAATCTAAATGAGCAGTTCTTC.

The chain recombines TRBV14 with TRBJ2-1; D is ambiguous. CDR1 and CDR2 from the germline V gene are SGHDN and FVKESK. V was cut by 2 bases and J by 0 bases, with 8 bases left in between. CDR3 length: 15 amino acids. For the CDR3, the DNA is TGTGCCAGCAGCCAAATCCGGAGCTCCTACAATGAGCAGTTCTTC. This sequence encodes CASSQIRSSYNEQFF.

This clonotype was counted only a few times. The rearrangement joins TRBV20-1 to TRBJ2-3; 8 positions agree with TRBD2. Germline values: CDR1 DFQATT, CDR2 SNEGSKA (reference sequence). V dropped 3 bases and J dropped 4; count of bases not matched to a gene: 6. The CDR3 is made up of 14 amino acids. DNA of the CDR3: TGCAGTGCTAGTGTCGGGAGGGCCGCAGATACGCAGTATTTT. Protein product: CSASVGRAADTQYF.

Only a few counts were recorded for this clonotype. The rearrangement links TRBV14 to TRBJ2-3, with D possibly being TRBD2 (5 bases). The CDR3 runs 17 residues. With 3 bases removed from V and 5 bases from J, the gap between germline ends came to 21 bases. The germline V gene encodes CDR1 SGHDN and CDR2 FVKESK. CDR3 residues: CASSQTPSWESRDTQYF. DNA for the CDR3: TGTGCCAGCAGCCAGACCCCTTCGTGGGAGTCAAGAGATACGCAGTATTTT.

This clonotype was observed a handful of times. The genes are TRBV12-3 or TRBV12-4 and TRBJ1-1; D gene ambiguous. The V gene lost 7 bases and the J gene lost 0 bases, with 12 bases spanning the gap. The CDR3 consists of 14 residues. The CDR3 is CASTTAGLNTEAFF. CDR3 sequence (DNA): TGTGCCAGCACCACCGCCGGCCTGAACACTGAAGCTTTCTTT.

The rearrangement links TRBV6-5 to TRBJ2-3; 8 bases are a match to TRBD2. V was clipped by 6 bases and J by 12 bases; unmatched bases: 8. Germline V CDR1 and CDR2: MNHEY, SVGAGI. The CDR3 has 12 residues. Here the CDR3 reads CASSPGSGGQYF. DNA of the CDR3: TGTGCCAGCAGCCCCGGCAGCGGGGGACAGTATTTT.

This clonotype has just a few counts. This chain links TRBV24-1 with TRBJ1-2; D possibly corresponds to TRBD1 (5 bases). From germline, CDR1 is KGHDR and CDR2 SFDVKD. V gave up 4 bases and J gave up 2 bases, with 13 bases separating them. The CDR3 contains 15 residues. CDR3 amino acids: CATSDRDGTNYGYTF. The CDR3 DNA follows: TGTGCCACCAGTGACCGGGACGGCACGAACTATGGCTACACCTTC.

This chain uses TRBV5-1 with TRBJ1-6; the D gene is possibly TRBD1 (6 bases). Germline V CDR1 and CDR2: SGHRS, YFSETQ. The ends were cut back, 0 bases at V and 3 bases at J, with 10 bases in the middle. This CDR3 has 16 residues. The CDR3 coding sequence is TGCGCCAGCAGCTTGGCAGGGACATTCTATAATTCACCCCTCCACTTT. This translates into CASSLAGTFYNSPLHF.

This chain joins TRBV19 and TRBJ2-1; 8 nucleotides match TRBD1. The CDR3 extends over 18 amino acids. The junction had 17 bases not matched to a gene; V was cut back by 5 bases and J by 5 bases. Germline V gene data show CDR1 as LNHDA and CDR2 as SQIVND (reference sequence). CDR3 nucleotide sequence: TGTGCCAGTAGTCTAACCACCCAGGGGGCAAGTTGGAACAATGAGCAGTTCTTC. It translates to CASSLTTQGASWNNEQFF.